Listed here are 31 T cell receptor beta chains from one sample, sequenced in a study of T cell responses to AZD1222 COVID-19 vaccine. Here immunoSEQ multiplex PCR was the method, and the copy in TCRdb shows in-frame clones only, minus some. The table includes 130,000 to 150,000 clones, about 86% detected once. The specimen was peripheral blood, collected 28 days after the second AZD1222 dose. These receptor sequences come from an adult who received the AZD1222 COVID-19 vaccine.

The V gene is TRBV11-2, the J gene TRBJ1-4; the D gene is possibly TRBD1 (6 bases). The CDR3 runs 14 residues. V gave up 2 bases and J gave up 7 bases, with 11 bases separating them. Germline CDR1 reads SGHAT; CDR2 reads FQNNGV. The CDR3 nucleotides read TGTGCCAGCAGCTTACAGGGGACGGGTGAAAAACTGTTTTTT. Amino acids: CASSLQGTGEKLFF.

The chain is built from TRBV9 and TRBJ2-7; 7 positions match TRBD2. The V gene's germline CDR1 is SGDLS and CDR2 YYNGEE. The CDR3 runs to 13 residues. V trimming: 2 bases; J trimming: 9 bases; junction bases outside the gene matches: 8. The CDR3 sequence is CASSVQVGGTQYF. The CDR3 nucleotides read TGTGCCAGCAGCGTCCAGGTGGGGGGGACGCAGTACTTC.

This clone was seen a handful of times. The chain couples TRBV7-2 to TRBJ2-1; D unresolved. The CDR3 extends over 12 amino acids. CDR1 is SGHTA and CDR2 is FQGNSA in the germline V gene. V was trimmed by 4 bases and J by 6 bases, leaving 7 bases between them. CDR3 region: CASSWGGNEQFF. The CDR3 DNA reads TGTGCCAGCAGCTGGGGTGGCAATGAGCAGTTCTTC.

The V gene is TRBV9, the J gene TRBJ2-2; D is perhaps TRBD1 (5 bases). Trimming pared 5 bases from V and 8 bases from J, leaving 10 bases between. The CDR3 sequence is 12 residues long. The germline gives CDR1 SGDLS, CDR2 YYNGEE. The DNA for the CDR3 is TGTGCCAGCAGAGGGGCAGGGGGGGAGCTGTTTTTT. It is translated as CASRGAGGELFF. Full variable domain (missing parts from reference TRBV9 and TRBJ2-2): DSGVTQTPKHLITATGQRVTLRCSPRSGDLSVYWYQQSLDQGLQFLIQYYNGEERAKGNILERFSAQQFPDLHSELNLSSLELGDSALYFCASRGAGGELFFGEGSRLTVL.

V and J are TRBV18 and TRBJ2-3, with 14 bases that match TRBD2. Germline trimming cut 4 bases from V and 10 bases from J; bases unmatched to any gene: 7. Per germline, CDR1 KGHSH and CDR2 LQKENI. CDR3 size: 15 residues. CDR3 region: CASSRGLAGDLAQYF. The CDR3 DNA sequence: TGTGCCAGCTCACGGGGACTAGCGGGAGACCTTGCGCAGTATTTT.

J is TRBJ2-3 and V is TRBV7-7, with D tentatively TRBD2 (5 bases). V was shortened by 5 bases and J by 1 base, with 10 bases between the two germline ends. The CDR3 is 14 residues long. The V gene's germline CDR1 is SSHAT and CDR2 FNYEAQ (reference sequence). This chain's CDR3 is CASSALGGTDTQYF. In DNA, the CDR3 is TGTGCCAGCAGCGCCCTGGGAGGCACAGATACGCAGTATTTT.

The rearrangement uses TRBV6-1 and TRBJ1-2, with no clear D. This CDR3 contains 13 residues. Looked up from germline, CDR1 is MNHNS and CDR2 is SASEGT. The germline V and J ends were trimmed by 3 bases and 3 bases, with 8 bases remaining between them. The CDR3 loop is CASSDPGDYGYTF. CDR3 nucleotide sequence: TGTGCCAGCAGTGACCCAGGCGACTATGGCTACACCTTC.

This clone was seen a single time. The V call is TRBV6-5, the J call TRBJ2-7; 7 bases are a match to TRBD2. The CDR3 consists of 13 residues. V trimming: 7 bases; J trimming: 4 bases; junction bases outside the gene matches: 7. The germline V gene has CDR1 MNHEY and CDR2 SVGAGI. This CDR3 reads CASTGLGPYEQYF. The CDR3 region has the DNA TGTGCCAGCACAGGACTAGGGCCATACGAGCAGTACTTC.

This sequence joins TRBV19 and TRBJ2-3, with 13 positions matching TRBD2. The germline CDR1 and CDR2 sequences are LNHDA and SQIVND (reference sequence). V gave up 5 bases and J gave up 1 base; unmatched junction bases: 3. The CDR3 is made up of 16 amino acids. The CDR3 is CASSLGLAGGTDTQYF. Written as DNA, the CDR3 is TGTGCCAGTAGTCTCGGACTAGCGGGGGGCACAGATACGCAGTATTTT.

This chain joins TRBV28 and TRBJ2-1; D possibly corresponds to TRBD1 (6 bases). There are 15 residues in the CDR3. The V end was cut by 5 bases, the J end by 8 bases, with 19 bases between. Germline-derived CDR1 and CDR2 are MDHEN and SYDVKM. The CDR3, as DNA: TGTGCCAGCAGTCCACAGGGTAGGGGGTTCGATGAGCAGTTCTTC. It encodes CASSPQGRGFDEQFF.

This clone was detected a few times. The rearrangement links TRBV4-1 to TRBJ2-1; D unclear. This CDR3 has 15 residues. Germline assignment: CDR1 MGHRA and CDR2 YSYEKL. V was clipped by 0 bases and J by 3 bases, with 9 bases between them. DNA for the CDR3: TGCGCCAGCAGCCAAGAGCGGCAGGTCTACAATGAGCAGTTCTTC. As protein: CASSQERQVYNEQFF.

The V call is TRBV4-1, the J call TRBJ2-7; a weak D match, TRBD2 (6 bases). CDR1 is MGHRA, CDR2 YSYEKL, per germline. The germline V and J ends were trimmed by 2 bases and 3 bases, with 14 bases remaining between them. CDR3 size: 15 residues. CDR3 sequence: CASSQRDGGIYEQYF. The DNA for the CDR3 is TGCGCCAGCAGCCAACGGGACGGGGGTATCTACGAGCAGTACTTC.

The chain carries TRBV5-4 and TRBJ2-7, with 9 bases aligning to TRBD1. The CDR3 has 15 residues. After removal of 4 bases from V and 2 bases from J, the junction contained 7 bases not matched to a gene. From germline, CDR1 is SGHNT and CDR2 YYREEE (reference sequence). The CDR3 nucleotides read TGTGCCAGCAGCCTTCGACAGGGGGGCACCTACGAGCAGTACTTC. It specifies CASSLRQGGTYEQYF.

The chain combines TRBV30 with TRBJ1-2; D remains ambiguous. This CDR3 has 14 residues. The germline CDR1 and CDR2 sequences are GTSNPN and SVGIG (reference sequence). Trimming took off 2 bases at V and 7 bases at J, with 17 bases between the two ends. The CDR3 sequence: CAWSRRAMEAGYTF. The CDR3 nucleotides are TGTGCCTGGAGTCGGCGGGCTATGGAGGCTGGCTACACCTTC.

This sequence joins TRBV27 and TRBJ2-7; 7 bases agree with TRBD2. Losses at the gene ends were 2 bases for V and 3 bases for J; bases not matched to a gene: 1. Germline assignment: CDR1 MNHEY and CDR2 SMNVEV (reference sequence). The CDR3 runs 13 residues. The CDR3 reads CASSLGGDYEQYF. The DNA of the CDR3 is TGTGCCAGCAGTTTAGGGGGGGACTACGAGCAGTACTTC.

This clone was observed once. The chain couples TRBV11-2 to TRBJ1-1; possible D gene TRBD1, 6 bases. Germline V lookup: CDR1 SGHAT, CDR2 FQNNGV. The CDR3 is 13 residues long. V shed 11 bases and J shed 4 bases, with 17 bases lying between them. In DNA form, the CDR3 reads TGTGCCGGCGCCCTGACAGGAGGCACTGAAGCTTTCTTT. This sequence encodes CAGALTGGTEAFF.

This chain connects TRBV3-1 (or the pseudogene TRBV3-2) to TRBJ2-6; the D gene could be TRBD1 or TRBD2 (5 bases each). The germline gives CDR1 LGHDT, CDR2 YNNKEL (reference sequence). Trimming shortened V by 5 bases and J by 1 base, and 18 bases separated the two germline ends. This CDR3 has 18 amino acids. CDR3 DNA sequence: TGTGCCAGCAGCGGGACCCAGGGTGAACTGTCTGGGGCCAACGTCCTGACTTTC. This encodes CASSGTQGELSGANVLTF.

To note about this clone: Its ends do not fully match the called genes, so a read error is possible. The chain links TRBV3-1 (or the pseudogene TRBV3-2) to TRBJ2-1, with D possibly matching TRBD1 (5 bases). The CDR3 extends over 12 amino acids. Germline loops: CDR1 LGHDT, CDR2 YNNKEL (reference sequence). The CDR3 DNA follows: TGTGCCAGCAGCCCCTCCGGGTCGCAAGGGGTCTTC. Residues: CASSPSGSQGVF.

The chain recombines TRBV11-2 with TRBJ1-6; D uncertain. Looked up from germline, CDR1 is SGHAT and CDR2 is FQNNGV. The CDR3 spans 13 residues. Trimming stripped 3 bases from V and 7 bases from J, with 7 bases between. CDR3 loop: CASSFGFNSPLHF. The CDR3 nucleotides read TGTGCCAGCAGCTTTGGGTTCAATTCACCCCTCCACTTT.

This rearrangement joins TRBV28 to TRBJ2-5; 8 bases are shared with TRBD2. The germline V gene encodes CDR1 MDHEN and CDR2 SYDVKM. V was clipped by 8 bases and J by 5 bases; unmatched bases: 13. There are 15 residues in the CDR3. The DNA for the CDR3 is TGTGCCAGCTCGGGTAGCGGGGCCCAGTGGGAGACCCAGTACTTC. It is translated as CASSGSGAQWETQYF. The full variable domain, its missing parts supplied by reference TRBV28 and TRBJ2-5, is DVKVTQSSRYLVKRTGEKVFLECVQDMDHENMFWYRQDPGLGLRLIYFSYDVKMKEKGDIPEGYSVSREKKERFSLILESASTNQTSMYLCASSGSGAQWETQYFGPGTRLLVL.

The chain has TRBV5-1 and TRBJ2-2; the D gene is possibly TRBD2 (5 bases). V shed 4 bases and J shed 0 bases, with 7 bases lying between them. The germline CDR1 and CDR2 sequences are SGHRS and YFSETQ. The CDR3 is made up of 14 amino acids. CDR3 region: CASSPGANTGELFF. DNA of the CDR3: TGCGCCAGCAGCCCCGGGGCGAACACCGGGGAGCTGTTTTTT. The variable domain in full, completed from reference TRBV5-1 and TRBJ2-2, reads KAGVTQTPRYLIKTRGQQVTLSCSPISGHRSVSWYQQTPGQGLQFLFEYFSETQRNKGNFPGRFSGRQFSNSRSEMNVSTLELGDSALYLCASSPGANTGELFFGEGSRLTVL.

This clone showed up just a few times. The chain links TRBV7-9 to TRBJ2-3, with TRBD2 identical over 7 bases. Germline V CDR1 and CDR2: SEHNR, FQNEAQ (reference sequence). The CDR3 sequence is 16 residues long. With V trimmed by 5 bases and J by 2 bases, 10 bases remained unmatched. The chain's CDR3 is CASSELAARSTDTQYF. CDR3 coding DNA: TGTGCCAGCAGCGAGCTAGCGGCCAGGTCCACAGATACGCAGTATTTT.

The V and J genes are TRBV6-5 and TRBJ2-3; 9 positions agree with TRBD1. Germline V CDR1 and CDR2: MNHEY, SVGAGI. Trimming cost V 5 bases and J 14 bases; bases outside gene matches: 8. The CDR3 totals 12 residues. The chain's CDR3 is CASSRQGQGVYF. The CDR3 DNA reads as TGTGCCAGCAGTCGTCAGGGACAGGGTGTGTATTTT.

This clone has only a few counts. The V and J genes are TRBV15 and TRBJ1-3, with D hard to call. Per the germline V gene, CDR1 is LNHNV and CDR2 is YYDKDF (reference sequence). Trimming left V 0 bases short and J 0 bases short, with 12 bases between. The CDR3 has 17 amino acids. CDR3 in DNA: TGTGCCACCAGCAGAGATGGGGAACAGACCTCTGGAAACACCATATATTTT. Its protein is CATSRDGEQTSGNTIYF.

V and J are TRBV11-3 and TRBJ1-1; no firm D call. Germline lookup yields CDR1 SGHNT and CDR2 YENEEA. The V end lost 4 bases, the J end lost 0 bases, and 15 bases lay between the germline ends. This CDR3 region has 16 residues. CDR3 protein: CASSSPGRTMNTEAFF. As DNA, the CDR3 is TGTGCCAGCAGCTCACCGGGTAGAACAATGAACACTGAAGCTTTCTTT.

V is TRBV10-3 and J is TRBJ1-6; TRBD1 is a possible D gene (5 bases). This CDR3 comprises 18 residues. Germline V gene sequence: CDR1 ENHRY, CDR2 SYGVKD. Trimming stripped 6 bases from V and 0 bases from J, with 18 bases between. CDR3 in amino acids: CAIRSEQGESSYNSPLHF. The CDR3 DNA is TGTGCCATCAGAAGCGAGCAGGGCGAGAGCTCCTATAATTCACCCCTCCACTTT.

The chain carries TRBV14 and TRBJ2-7; D is possibly TRBD2 (8 bases). This CDR3 is built from 15 residues. Trimming left V 3 bases short and J 2 bases short, with 14 bases between. Per germline, CDR1 SGHDN and CDR2 FVKESK. The CDR3: CASSHVSGTAYEQYF. CDR3 nucleotide sequence: TGTGCCAGCAGCCATGTTAGCGGGACAGCCTACGAGCAGTACTTC.

This clone showed up just once. This chain connects TRBV28 to TRBJ2-1; 9 bases are a match to TRBD1. The germline V gene encodes CDR1 MDHEN and CDR2 SYDVKM. The junction had 8 bases not matched to a gene; V was cut back by 2 bases and J by 6 bases. This CDR3 is built from 16 residues. CDR3 sequence: CASSLPWTGEANEQFF. DNA of the CDR3: TGTGCCAGCAGTTTACCTTGGACAGGGGAGGCCAATGAGCAGTTCTTC.

V gene TRBV25-1 combines with J gene TRBJ2-5; TRBD2 aligns across 14 bases. V was clipped by 8 bases and J by 2 bases; unmatched bases: 4. Germline values: CDR1 MGHDK, CDR2 SYGVNS. The CDR3 is 15 amino acids. The CDR3 coding sequence is TGTGCCAGCGGCGGACTAGCGGGGGGACAAGAGACCCAGTACTTC. Translation gives CASGGLAGGQETQYF.

V usage is TRBV11-2 and J usage is TRBJ2-5; 12 bases are shared with TRBD2. Germline V gene data show CDR1 as SGHAT and CDR2 as FQNNGV. The CDR3 sequence is 18 residues long. Losses at the gene ends were 3 bases for V and 4 bases for J; bases not matched to a gene: 12. The CDR3 region has the DNA TGTGCCAGCAGCTTCACCCCGCCTAGCGGGGGGGCCCGAGAGACCCAGTACTTC. This sequence encodes CASSFTPPSGGARETQYF. Filled out from reference TRBV11-2 and TRBJ2-5, the complete variable domain reads EAGVAQSPRYKIIEKRQSVAFWCNPISGHATLYWYQQILGQGPKLLIQFQNNGVVDDSQLPKDRFSAERLKGVDSTLKIQPAKLEDSAVYLCASSFTPPSGGARETQYFGPGTRLLVL.

The rearrangement uses TRBV10-3 and TRBJ2-3; 8 bases agree with TRBD2. With V trimmed by 10 bases and J by 6 bases, 12 bases remained unmatched. Germline loops: CDR1 ENHRY, CDR2 SYGVKD. The CDR3 loop spans 14 amino acids. The CDR3 is CASHGGGLPDTQYF. CDR3 bases: TGTGCCAGCCACGGGGGGGGTCTGCCCGATACGCAGTATTTT.